The 21 T cell receptor beta chains given below trace back to one sample, sequenced in a study of beta chain features in type 1 diabetes (dated by TCRdb to the late 2010s). These receptors have no known antigen. To prepare the library, the immunoSEQ multiplex PCR assay was applied. The entire isolated RNA was reverse transcribed using the High Capacity cDNA Reverse Transcription Kit, and thus expressed TCRB transcripts were sequenced. Not all clones reach the TCRdb copy of this immuneACCESS table, which keeps in-frame sequences only. Checked studies attribute under half of the gap to unresolved V genes and leave the rest unexplained. The table for this sample lists 53,000 or so clones; about 64% of them were counted only once. The ten largest make up around 0.29% of the sample. What the work shows at the level of the full study, not this receptor alone: Type 1 diabetes patients showed a moderate but significant shortening of TCRB CDR3 length in all four CD4+ subsets.

The sample taken for sequencing was stem cell memory CD4+ T cells from blood. The sample's cell subset or site label, in plain terms: stem cell-like memory CD4+ T cells. All receptors derive from a woman between 25 and 40 years old with type 1 diabetes.

This clone has only a few counts. The V gene is TRBV2, the J gene TRBJ2-7, with TRBD2 matching over 7 bases. Germline-derived CDR1 and CDR2 are SNHLY and FYNNEI. The length of the CDR3 is 14 residues. J was trimmed by 0 bases and V by 10 bases; bases with no gene match: 9. The CDR3 loop is CATNPLAASYEQYF. CDR3 DNA sequence: TGTGCCACTAACCCGCTAGCGGCCTCCTACGAGCAGTACTTC.

This chain uses TRBV5-1 with TRBJ2-1; a weak D match, TRBD1 (6 bases). V lost 8 bases to trimming and J lost 0 bases, with 15 bases between them. The CDR3 is 15 amino acids. Germline values: CDR1 SGHRS, CDR2 YFSETQ. In DNA, the CDR3 is TGCGCCAGTTGGGACACCCCGAGCTCCTACAATGAGCAGTTCTTC. It encodes CASWDTPSSYNEQFF.

The chain combines TRBV27 with TRBJ1-5; tentatively, D is TRBD1 (5 bases). Germline V gene lookup returns CDR1 MNHEY and CDR2 SMNVEV (reference sequence). CDR3 length equals 16 residues. The germline V and J ends were trimmed by 6 bases and 7 bases, with 22 bases remaining between them. The CDR3 protein is CASSIGWGRSGQPQHF. The CDR3, as DNA: TGTGCCAGCAGCATAGGTTGGGGCCGTAGCGGGCAGCCCCAGCATTTT.

The rearrangement joins TRBV6-1 to TRBJ2-1, with TRBD1 as a possible D gene (5 bases). V shed 2 bases and J shed 2 bases, with 10 bases lying between them. The length of the CDR3 is 15 residues. Germline V gene data show CDR1 as MNHNS and CDR2 as SASEGT. For the CDR3, the DNA is TGTGCCAGCAGTGAAACAGGATTCACCTACAATGAGCAGTTCTTC. It translates to CASSETGFTYNEQFF.

The J gene is TRBJ2-7, the V gene TRBV10-1; D uncertain. The CDR3 is 12 residues long. Germline V gives CDR1 WNHNN, CDR2 SYGVQD (reference sequence). With 8 bases removed from V and 6 bases from J, the gap between germline ends came to 14 bases. CDR3 in amino acids: CASSPGSGEQYF. CDR3 DNA sequence: TGCGCCAGCTCCCCGGGTTCCGGCGAGCAGTACTTC.

The CDR3 is CASRGDRDYGYTF. In DNA, the CDR3 is TGTGCCAGCAGAGGAGACAGAGACTATGGCTACACCTTC. This chain connects TRBV2 to TRBJ1-2, with D tentatively TRBD1 (5 bases). Germline CDR1 SNHLY, CDR2 FYNNEI. With 6 bases removed from V and 3 bases from J, the gap between germline ends came to 11 bases. The length of the CDR3 is 13 residues. Complete variable domain (other parts from reference TRBV2 and TRBJ1-2): EPEVTQTPSHQVTQMGQEVILRCVPISNHLYFYWYRQILGQKVEFLVSFYNNEISEKSEIFDDQFSVERPDGSNFTLKIRSTKLEDSAMYFCASRGDRDYGYTFGSGTRLTVV.

This rearrangement joins TRBV15 to TRBJ1-4; D is undetermined. Trimming left V 4 bases short and J 10 bases short, with 13 bases between. Germline loops: CDR1 LNHNV, CDR2 YYDKDF (reference sequence). The CDR3 is 13 residues long. CDR3 region: CATSNSQLGKLFF. As DNA, the CDR3 is TGTGCCACCAGCAATTCACAGCTTGGAAAACTGTTTTTT.

The rearrangement joins TRBV10-3 to TRBJ1-3; D is unresolved. The V end was cut by 0 bases, the J end by 0 bases, with 9 bases between. The V gene's germline CDR1 is ENHRY and CDR2 SYGVKD. This CDR3 contains 16 residues. The CDR3: CAISESMRFSGNTIYF. The CDR3, as DNA: TGTGCCATCAGTGAGTCAATGAGGTTCTCTGGAAACACCATATATTTT.

This sequence joins TRBV5-1 and TRBJ2-5; D remains ambiguous. The CDR3 runs to 14 residues. The germline gives CDR1 SGHRS, CDR2 YFSETQ. V dropped 0 bases and J dropped 1 base, with 7 bases sitting between them. CDR3 amino acids: CASSLGLLQETQYF. The CDR3 DNA is TGCGCCAGCAGCTTGGGACTCCTCCAAGAGACCCAGTACTTC.

In this sample, this clone turned up a few times. The rearrangement joins TRBV30 to TRBJ2-5; D is ambiguous. The CDR3 runs to 11 residues. Trimming removed 0 bases from V and 5 bases from J, with 4 bases in between. Germline V gene sequence: CDR1 GTSNPN, CDR2 SVGIG (reference sequence). CDR3 in amino acids: CAWSVSETQYF. Here the CDR3 DNA reads TGTGCCTGGAGTGTCTCGGAGACCCAGTACTTC.

This rearrangement joins TRBV27 to TRBJ1-4; possible D gene TRBD1, 5 bases. The CDR3 runs to 15 residues. Germline V lookup: CDR1 MNHEY, CDR2 SMNVEV (reference sequence). The germline V and J ends were trimmed by 2 bases and 4 bases, with 11 bases remaining between them. This CDR3 is CASSLTQGYNEKLFF. The CDR3 bases are TGTGCCAGCAGTTTAACTCAGGGATATAATGAAAAACTGTTTTTT.

About this clone itself: At one boundary the junction diverges from the germline segment, which might be a read error. This CDR3 reads CAISSLRRQAGYTF. In nucleotides, the CDR3 is TGTGCCATCAGCAGCTTAAGGAGGCAGGCCGGCTACACCTTC. The chain couples TRBV7-6 to TRBJ1-2; D ambiguous. In germline, CDR1 is SGHVS, CDR2 FNYEAQ. This CDR3 has 14 amino acids.

This clone was observed a handful of times. The chain has TRBV10-3 and TRBJ2-1; 9 bases line up with TRBD2. The CDR3 spans 14 residues. V shed 3 bases and J 8 bases; nucleotides not matched to a gene: 5. From germline, CDR1 is ENHRY and CDR2 SYGVKD. The CDR3, as DNA: TGTGCCATCAGTGACGAGCGGGAGGACGATGAGCAGTTCTTC. Translated: CAISDEREDDEQFF.

The chain joins TRBV25-1 to TRBJ2-6; 10 bases map to TRBD1. V gave up 0 bases and J gave up 2 bases; unmatched junction bases: 1. Per germline, CDR1 MGHDK and CDR2 SYGVNS. The CDR3 is made up of 17 amino acids. For the CDR3, the DNA is TGTGCCAGCAGTGAATACGGACAGGGGGCTGGGGCCAACGTCCTGACTTTC. Translated: CASSEYGQGAGANVLTF.

This clone has only a few counts. The chain couples TRBV5-4 to TRBJ2-1; TRBD2 agrees at 7 bases. The CDR3 has 15 amino acids. The germline CDR1 and CDR2 sequences are SGHNT and YYREEE (reference sequence). V gave up 4 bases and J gave up 8 bases; unmatched junction bases: 12. The CDR3 nucleotides are TGTGCCAGCAGCCCCGGGCCTAGCGGAGGAGATGAGCAGTTCTTC. Translated, it gives CASSPGPSGGDEQFF. Using reference TRBV5-4 and TRBJ2-1 for the parts outside the CDR3, the full variable domain is ETGVTQSPTHLIKTRGQQVTLRCSSQSGHNTVSWYQQALGQGPQFIFQYYREEENGRGNFPPRFSGLQFPNYSSELNVNALELDDSALYLCASSPGPSGGDEQFFGPGTRLTVL.

The chain carries TRBV10-2 and TRBJ2-2; 9 nucleotides align to TRBD2. The germline CDR1 and CDR2 sequences are WSHSY and SAAADI. CDR3 length: 14 residues. The V gene end was trimmed by 10 bases and the J gene end by 2 bases; junction bases not matched to a gene: 5. CDR3 coding DNA: TGCGCCATCATAGCGGGAGCCAACACCGGGGAGCTGTTTTTT. Encoded protein: CAIIAGANTGELFF.

The chain recombines TRBV28 with TRBJ2-3; D gene uncertain. V dropped 4 bases and J dropped 14 bases, with 13 bases sitting between them. The CDR3 contains 11 residues. Germline V gives CDR1 MDHEN, CDR2 SYDVKM. The CDR3 bases are TGTGCCAGCAGTTCCGAAAATAAGCCGTATTTT. Protein product: CASSSENKPYF.

This clone was found a few times. At one end, the junction sequence differs from germline, possibly due to a read error. The V and J genes are TRBV2 and TRBJ2-7, with 8 bases identical to TRBD1. Germline loops: CDR1 SNHLY, CDR2 FYNNEI. The CDR3 is 13 residues long. CDR3 protein: CASSVVQGALGPF. CDR3 in DNA: TGTGCCAGCAGTGTTGTTCAGGGGGCGCTTGGACCCTTC.

The genes are TRBV19 and TRBJ1-1; 7 bases fit TRBD1. After removal of 3 bases from V and 5 bases from J, the junction contained 9 bases not matched to a gene. This CDR3 comprises 15 residues. Germline loops: CDR1 LNHDA, CDR2 SQIVND (reference sequence). The chain's CDR3 is CASSILRGQLTEAFF. CDR3 DNA: TGTGCCAGTAGTATCCTGCGGGGACAGCTGACTGAAGCTTTCTTT.

The chain combines TRBV2 with TRBJ1-1; tentatively, D is TRBD1 (5 bases). The CDR3 runs 14 residues. Trimming shortened V by 4 bases and J by 1 base, and 10 bases separated the two germline ends. CDR1 is SNHLY and CDR2 is FYNNEI in the germline V gene. The CDR3 region is CASSAGQRNTEAFF. The CDR3, as DNA: TGTGCCAGCAGTGCCGGACAAAGGAACACTGAAGCTTTCTTT.

This chain uses TRBV27 with TRBJ2-7; 10 bases map to TRBD2. There are 14 residues in the CDR3. Germline V gene lookup returns CDR1 MNHEY and CDR2 SMNVEV (reference sequence). V shed 6 bases, J shed 5 bases, and the junction held 7 bases outside the gene matches. CDR3 DNA sequence: TGTGCCAGCAGACACCACAGCGGGAGGGACGAGCAGTACTTC. Translating gives CASRHHSGRDEQYF.